This TCR beta chain comes out of a study of tumour-infiltrating T cells in Burkitt lymphoma. Study overall: Productive clonality predicted overall and progression-free survival.

Trimming shortened V by 1 base and J by 1 base, and 7 bases separated the two germline ends. Per germline, CDR1 SGHDT and CDR2 YYEEEE. This CDR3 has 14 residues. Sequenced by immunoSEQ multiplex PCR; TCRdb stores in-frame clones only, minus some. The sample carries about 2,400 clones, approximately 81% recorded once. The specimen was tumor tissue. The chain combines TRBV5-6 with TRBJ2-3; possibly TRBD2 for D (5 bases). The sequence was obtained from a human donor with diffuse large B-cell lymphoma. The CDR3: CASSLFGGTDTQYF. In nucleotides, the CDR3 is TGTGCCAGCAGCTTGTTCGGGGGCACAGATACGCAGTATTTT.